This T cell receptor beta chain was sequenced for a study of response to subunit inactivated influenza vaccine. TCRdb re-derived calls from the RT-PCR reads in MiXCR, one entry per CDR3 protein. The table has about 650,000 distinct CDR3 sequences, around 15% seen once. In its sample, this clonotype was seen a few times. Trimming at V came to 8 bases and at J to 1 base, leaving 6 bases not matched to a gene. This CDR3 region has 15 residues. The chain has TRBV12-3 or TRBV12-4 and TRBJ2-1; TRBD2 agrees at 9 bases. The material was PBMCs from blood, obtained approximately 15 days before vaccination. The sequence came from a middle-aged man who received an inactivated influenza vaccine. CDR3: CASGRGGYSYNEQFF. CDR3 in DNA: TGTGCCAGCGGGCGGGGGGGGTATTCCTACAATGAGCAGTTCTTC.